A single TCR beta chain is shown here with its context. The data were taken from a study of shared T cell receptors in the human thymus. The germline CDR1 and CDR2 sequences are SGHKS and YYEKEE (reference sequence). CDR3 length equals 16 residues. The ends were cut back, 1 base at V and 7 bases at J, with 18 bases in the middle. The method was immunoSEQ multiplex PCR; TCRdb's version includes in-frame clones alone and lacks a portion of them. The sample has about 660,000 clones, 88% seen once. This sample also appeared in a second study, on human thymus T cells. This second report adds: Finnish infants who were healthy and having corrective surgery for congenital heart defects made up the donors. The thymus tissue came from resections taken during corrective heart surgery.

The chain couples TRBV5-5 to TRBJ1-5; D might be TRBD1 (6 bases). Input material: thymocytes. The source is a boy under two years old with a congenital heart defect. CDR3 residues: CASSLRDTILGQPQHF. CDR3 in DNA: TGTGCCAGCAGCTTGAGGGACACCATCTTGGGCCAGCCCCAGCATTTT.